This T cell receptor beta chain was recorded in a study of blood T cell repertoires in COVID-19 (dated by TCRdb to 2020 to 2021). Background for the entire study: Collaborator samples came from the United States, Italy and Spain and covered acute and convalescent phases of COVID-19. Sample metadata almost always included a de-identified subject ID, COVID-19 status, age in years and sex. Where available, HLA class I and class II types were obtained from metadata supplied by the sample provider rather than from assay-based typing. A freely available public database, intended as a resource for researchers studying the immune response to SARS-CoV-2, is where the repertoires were released. The dataset comprised deeply sampled blood TCRbeta repertoires from subjects exposed to, actively infected with, or recovered from COVID-19. The material from the prospective study consisted of cDNA or gDNA derived from T cells, B-cell-depleted T cells, or PBMCs. The samples were drawn from two sources: the first 160 participants of the ongoing ImmuneRACE study, and 1,000 to 1,500 subjects contributed by 6 global collaborators. The study at large found these results: How much clinical and demographic metadata was included differed by source and by participant, and the metadata was provided uncurated.

The germline V gene provides CDR1 ENHRY and CDR2 SYGVKD. The V end gives up 4 bases and the J end 7 bases, leaving 0 bases in the junction not matched to a gene. From cysteine to phenylalanine, the CDR3 is 12 amino acids long. The read is trimmed to its CDR3 DNA, 36 bases read in frame from base 1. Participants in the prospective study were aged about 18 to 95 years, lived in 20 to 25 United States geographic areas, and enrolled through a virtual design. In the prospective study, participants were assigned to cohorts based on the clinical history participants reported in a screening survey and a study questionnaire. Recovered participants in ImmuneRACE Cohort 3 were defined as having two consecutive negative NP/OP PCR tests, clearance from a healthcare professional, or resolution of symptoms. In the prospective study, mobile phlebotomists collected whole blood, serum and a nasopharyngeal or oropharyngeal swab from each participant. Prospective study participants could optionally give additional blood draws and questionnaires over a roughly 2-month period. Before DNA extraction, prospective study blood samples were shipped either frozen or at room temperature.

To note about this clone: Its antigen remains undetermined. There are no base qualities to consult, and no much larger clone falls within one base.

TCRbeta CDR3 regions were amplified from genomic DNA using the immunoSEQ Assay, a bias-controlled multiplex PCR. The authors' analysis ran thus. Within the assay, amplification of reference gene primers was used to estimate how many nucleated cells each sample contained. To quantify the absolute abundance of each unique TCRbeta CDR3 rearrangement, sequence reads were collapsed and filtered. For each sample, productive Simpson clonality was calculated by taking the square root of Simpson's diversity index across productive rearrangements. The clones in this table, taken by TCRdb from immuneACCESS, are in-frame only. Not every clone is retained; where verified, under half of the shortfall comes from an unresolved V gene, and the cause of the rest is unknown. That table furnishes V, J and clone size, whereas the DNA furnished D and trimming. The sample table contains roughly 370,000 clones; only one count was recorded for more than 75% of them. Of the sample, about a tenth is held by the ten largest clones.

Sample: PBMCs or T cells enriched from blood (not recorded which). The chain was built from TRBV10-3 and TRBJ2-1; TRBD2 aligns with 8 central bases. The clonotype originates from a woman between 45 and 65 years old who had recovered from COVID-19. The CDR3 protein: CAISGGGNEQFF. In nucleotide form, the sequence is TGTGCCATCAGTGGCGGGGGGAATGAGCAGTTCTTC.